Listed here are 20 T cell receptor beta chains from one sample, sequenced in a study of T cell responses to AZD1222 COVID-19 vaccine. Only in-frame clones appear in the TCRdb table, and some are missing; sequencing was by immunoSEQ multiplex PCR. The sample has over 150,000 clones; 75% to 90% are singletons. Sequencing was performed on peripheral blood, taken on day 0 of AZD1222 vaccination. These receptors came from an adult in good health.

The chain has TRBV14 and TRBJ1-4; TRBD1 agrees at 9 bases. This CDR3 is 15 amino acids long. The J segment lost 7 bases and the V segment lost 3 bases, leaving 6 bases of the junction unmatched. Looked up from germline, CDR1 is SGHDN and CDR2 is FVKESK. CDR3 loop: CASSHTQGAREKLFF. The CDR3 bases are TGTGCCAGCAGCCATACACAGGGGGCACGTGAAAAACTGTTTTTT.

The rearrangement links TRBV5-1 to TRBJ1-6, with TRBD1 identical over 10 bases. The CDR3 runs to 17 residues. Germline V gene sequence: CDR1 SGHRS, CDR2 YFSETQ. The ends lost 0 bases at V and 8 bases at J; junction bases unmatched: 8. The CDR3 sequence is CASSLASRDRGYSPLHF. The CDR3 DNA is TGCGCCAGCAGCTTGGCAAGCCGGGACAGGGGTTATTCACCCCTCCACTTT.

The chain employs TRBV10-3 and TRBJ2-5; 8 bases map to TRBD1. V shed 8 bases and J 2 bases; nucleotides not matched to a gene: 4. Germline V gene sequence: CDR1 ENHRY, CDR2 SYGVKD. CDR3 size: 13 residues. Here the CDR3 reads CAIRRGLQETQYF. The DNA for the CDR3 is TGTGCCATCCGCAGGGGGCTACAAGAGACCCAGTACTTC.

This chain uses TRBV3-1 (or the pseudogene TRBV3-2) with TRBJ1-2; 7 bases fit TRBD1. Trimming cost V 2 bases and J 8 bases; bases outside gene matches: 11. Germline V gene sequence: CDR1 LGHDT, CDR2 YNNKEL (reference sequence). The CDR3 covers 15 residues. CDR3 nucleotides: TGTGCCAGCAGCCAACCCGGTCGACAGGGCAGGGGCTACACCTTC. This translates into CASSQPGRQGRGYTF.

The chain combines TRBV4-3 with TRBJ2-3; 8 bases line up with TRBD1. V lost 0 bases, J lost 1 base, and 3 bases stayed unmatched. The CDR3 has 16 residues. Germline CDR1 and CDR2: LGHNA and YSLEER. CDR3 loop: CASSQDTTGGTDTQYF. The CDR3 DNA reads as TGCGCCAGCAGCCAAGATACGACAGGGGGCACAGATACGCAGTATTTT.

The chain carries TRBV19 and TRBJ2-5; 11 positions agree with TRBD2. The V and J ends lost 8 bases and 3 bases, in that order; junction bases with no gene match: 8. Looked up from germline, CDR1 is LNHDA and CDR2 is SQIVND (reference sequence). The CDR3 loop spans 15 amino acids. This CDR3 reads CASARLAGLKETQYF. CDR3 DNA: TGTGCCAGTGCCCGACTAGCGGGACTGAAAGAGACCCAGTACTTC.

This chain joins TRBV5-8 and TRBJ1-6; D is undetermined. CDR3 length equals 13 residues. V was pared by 5 bases and J by 1 base, with 4 bases between. CDR1 SGHTS and CDR2 YDEGEE come from the germline V gene. The CDR3 here is CASRISYNSPLHF. Written as DNA, the CDR3 is TGTGCCAGCAGGATTTCCTATAATTCACCCCTCCACTTT.

The chain is built from TRBV5-1 and TRBJ2-2; D is ambiguous. V was clipped by 2 bases and J by 1 base, with 9 bases between them. Germline assignment: CDR1 SGHRS and CDR2 YFSETQ. CDR3 length: 15 amino acids. The CDR3 nucleotides are TGCGCCAGCAGCTTACGGACGGTGAACACCGGGGAGCTGTTTTTT. Translation gives CASSLRTVNTGELFF.

The chain recombines TRBV7-2 with TRBJ1-3, with D possibly being TRBD1 (5 bases). Trimming pared 0 bases from V and 0 bases from J, leaving 9 bases between. This CDR3 contains 16 residues. Germline V gives CDR1 SGHTA, CDR2 FQGNSA. Written as DNA, the CDR3 is TGTGCCAGCAGCTTAGCGGGGCAGTTCTCTGGAAACACCATATATTTT. Translation gives CASSLAGQFSGNTIYF.

The chain links TRBV12-3 or TRBV12-4 to TRBJ2-7; D call uncertain. V was trimmed by 2 bases and J by 2 bases, leaving 4 bases between them. CDR3 length: 12 amino acids. CDR3 nucleotides: TGTGCCAGCAGTTTACGGCCCTACGAGCAGTACTTC. Translation: CASSLRPYEQYF.

This clone was seen once. The CDR3 here is CASSARTGGIGTDTQYF. The CDR3 DNA reads as TGTGCCAGCAGTGCCAGGACAGGGGGAATCGGCACAGATACGCAGTATTTT. The chain carries TRBV2 and TRBJ2-3; 10 bases are shared with TRBD1. Germline V gene sequence: CDR1 SNHLY, CDR2 FYNNEI. The CDR3 is made up of 17 amino acids. Trimming at V came to 4 bases and at J to 1 base, leaving 8 bases not matched to a gene.

The chain carries TRBV5-6 and TRBJ2-7; no clear D gene. Trimming shortened V by 0 bases and J by 0 bases, and 4 bases separated the two germline ends. There are 13 residues in the CDR3. Germline lookup yields CDR1 SGHDT and CDR2 YYEEEE. CDR3 DNA sequence: TGTGCCAGCAGCTTGGGCAGCTCCTACGAGCAGTACGTC. Translating it yields CASSLGSSYEQYV.

This clone was recorded a few times. The chain carries TRBV18 and TRBJ1-1; D gene uncertain. Germline CDR1 is KGHSH and CDR2 is LQKENI. V was trimmed by 4 bases and J by 4 bases, leaving 16 bases between them. The CDR3 loop spans 15 amino acids. Written as DNA, the CDR3 is TGTGCCAGCTCACTATCTGGTTTGTTGGCCACTGAAGCTTTCTTT. Protein: CASSLSGLLATEAFF.

The chain joins TRBV11-3 to TRBJ2-7, with 9 nucleotides matching TRBD2. V lost 3 bases to trimming and J lost 3 bases; unmatched junction nucleotides: 3. Looked up from germline, CDR1 is SGHNT and CDR2 is YENEEA. The CDR3 covers 14 residues. CDR3 nucleotide sequence: TGTGCCAGCAGCTTGACTAGCGGAATCTACGAGCAGTACTTC. It codes for CASSLTSGIYEQYF.

The chain carries TRBV3-1 (or the pseudogene TRBV3-2) and TRBJ2-5; 9 bases agree with TRBD2. With V trimmed by 1 base and J by 4 bases, 4 bases remained unmatched. The CDR3 loop spans 15 amino acids. Looked up from germline, CDR1 is LGHDT and CDR2 is YNNKEL (reference sequence). The DNA of the CDR3 is TGTGCCAGCAGCCAAGGCTCTAGCGGGGTAGAGACCCAGTACTTC. Translation: CASSQGSSGVETQYF.

This chain joins TRBV29-1 and TRBJ1-2; tentative D call: TRBD1 (5 bases). V lost 1 base to trimming and J lost 3 bases, with 12 bases between them. The germline CDR1 and CDR2 sequences are SQVTM and ANQGSEA. This CDR3 is 14 amino acids long. The CDR3 region has the DNA TGCAGCGTTGAAGGGGGTGCGGGGGACTATGGCTACACCTTC. It translates to CSVEGGAGDYGYTF.

The chain's CDR3 is CASSQGVAGGRTDTQYF. DNA for the CDR3: TGTGCCAGCAGCCAGGGAGTGGCGGGGGGTCGCACAGATACGCAGTATTTT. The chain couples TRBV3-1 (or the pseudogene TRBV3-2) to TRBJ2-3, with 8 bases aligning to TRBD2. Germline V gives CDR1 LGHDT, CDR2 YNNKEL (reference sequence). This CDR3 has 17 residues. J gave up 1 base and V 3 bases, and 9 bases lay outside the gene matches.

The chain employs TRBV27 and TRBJ1-1, with D uncertain. The V and J ends lost 1 base and 6 bases respectively, with 12 bases between them. This CDR3 is built from 14 residues. Germline loops: CDR1 MNHEY, CDR2 SMNVEV (reference sequence). The CDR3 region is CASSLLKGSAEAFF. The CDR3 DNA follows: TGTGCCAGCAGTTTATTGAAGGGTAGCGCTGAAGCTTTCTTT.

This sequence joins TRBV5-1 and TRBJ1-1; possible D gene TRBD1, 6 bases. Germline-derived CDR1 and CDR2 are SGHRS and YFSETQ. CDR3 size: 14 residues. The germline V and J ends were trimmed by 4 bases and 4 bases, with 14 bases remaining between them. The CDR3 coding sequence is TGCGCCAGCAGCCCCGAATGGACAGCCACTGAAGCTTTCTTT. It is translated as CASSPEWTATEAFF.

The chain is built from TRBV4-3 and TRBJ2-1, with D uncertain. This CDR3 region has 15 residues. Trimming removed 1 base at V and 7 bases at J, with 14 bases between. Germline V lookup: CDR1 LGHNA, CDR2 YSLEER. CDR3 sequence: CASSQVYLIGNEQFF. DNA of the CDR3: TGCGCCAGCAGCCAAGTATATCTTATAGGGAATGAGCAGTTCTTC.